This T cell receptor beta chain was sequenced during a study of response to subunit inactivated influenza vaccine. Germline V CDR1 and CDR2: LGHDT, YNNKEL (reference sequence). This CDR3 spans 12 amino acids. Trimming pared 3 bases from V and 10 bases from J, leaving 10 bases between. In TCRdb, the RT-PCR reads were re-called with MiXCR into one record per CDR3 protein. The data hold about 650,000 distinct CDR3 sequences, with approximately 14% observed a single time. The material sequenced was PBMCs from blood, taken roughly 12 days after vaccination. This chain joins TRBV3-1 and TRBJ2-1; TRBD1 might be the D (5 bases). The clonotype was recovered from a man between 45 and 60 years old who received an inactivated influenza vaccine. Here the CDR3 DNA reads TGTGCCAGCAGCCATCAGGGTTGGGAGCAGTTCTTC. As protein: CASSHQGWEQFF.